This T cell receptor beta chain was identified during a study of blood T cells in healthy people across ages. General study points: Diversity of TCR beta per million T cells declined in a roughly linear way with age.

Unmatched junction bases numbered 13, after V lost 8 bases and J lost 5 bases. The CDR3 spans 15 residues. In germline, CDR1 is SGHTA, CDR2 FQGNSA. This clonotype was observed a handful of times. Its antigen is currently unknown. Through a sample-barcoded 5' primer and a J-beta primer mix, a second PCR was run for roughly 7 to 11 cycles. All cDNA molecules were each tagged by a template-switch adaptor with 12 random nucleotides. TCRdb reprocessed the 5' RACE reads with MiXCR, giving one entry per CDR3 protein. The table has 600,000 or so distinct CDR3 sequences, more than 20% seen once. Total RNA, at least 6 micrograms per sample, was extracted from PBMCs.

The sample comprised blood. This chain uses TRBV7-2 with TRBJ2-5, with 8 bases fitting TRBD1. The TCR comes from a man aged 65 to 79 in good health. CDR3 in DNA: TGTGCCAGCCTACCGCAGACAGGGGTAGGGGAGACCCAGTACTTC. Translated: CASLPQTGVGETQYF.